This T cell receptor beta chain came from a study of blood T cell repertoires in COVID-19. The data were produced by immunoSEQ multiplex PCR, yet TCRdb's version contains in-frame clones alone and is incomplete. The sample holds a few hundred thousand clones, roughly 90% seen once. Specimen: peripheral blood. This sequence was found in a woman aged 60 to 75 with COVID-19, enrolled during active disease.

The CDR3 nucleotides read TGTGCCAGCAGCAGGGGACAGGATTCAACTAATGAAAAACTGTTTTTT. It codes for CASSRGQDSTNEKLFF. This rearrangement joins TRBV13 to TRBJ1-4; 8 bases agree with TRBD1. Germline V gene lookup returns CDR1 PRHDT and CDR2 FYEKMQ (reference sequence). J gave up 0 bases and V 5 bases, and 5 bases lay outside the gene matches. The CDR3 loop spans 16 amino acids. Complete variable domain (other parts from reference TRBV13 and TRBJ1-4): AAGVIQSPRHLIKEKRETATLKCYPIPRHDTVYWYQQGPGQDPQFLISFYEKMQSDKGSIPDRFSAQQFSDYHSELNMSSLELGDSALYFCASSRGQDSTNEKLFFGSGTQLSVL.